One and the same sample provided the 15 T cell receptor beta chains below, sequenced in a study of T cell responses to AZD1222 COVID-19 vaccine. Sequencing used immunoSEQ multiplex PCR; TCRdb keeps in-frame clones, though not all of them. The sample includes roughly 140,000 clones, 70% to 90% of them seen just once. This specimen was peripheral blood, taken after recovery from COVID-19. The source is an adult who had recovered from COVID-19.

In its sample, this clone was seen once. The chain joins TRBV7-9 to TRBJ1-3; D is perhaps TRBD1 (5 bases). Germline CDR1 reads SEHNR; CDR2 reads FQNEAQ (reference sequence). The CDR3 loop spans 13 amino acids. Trimming pared 6 bases from V and 8 bases from J, leaving 14 bases between. DNA for the CDR3: TGTGCCAGCAGTCGGTACCTAGGGGACACCATATATTTT. This translates into CASSRYLGDTIYF.

The chain joins TRBV5-4 to TRBJ1-2; D possibly corresponds to TRBD1 (5 bases). V gave up 1 base and J gave up 2 bases, with 9 bases separating them. The germline V gene encodes CDR1 SGHNT and CDR2 YYREEE (reference sequence). CDR3 size: 14 residues. CDR3 loop: CASSLQTVNYGYTF. CDR3 DNA sequence: TGTGCCAGCAGCTTGCAGACAGTAAACTATGGCTACACCTTC.

Many counts were recorded for this clone. The rearrangement uses TRBV2 and TRBJ2-7, with TRBD2 as a possible D gene (5 bases). Trimming shortened V by 3 bases and J by 5 bases, and 14 bases separated the two germline ends. Germline CDR1 SNHLY, CDR2 FYNNEI. The CDR3 contains 14 residues. CDR3 loop: CASSEGIGSDEQYF. The CDR3 region has the DNA TGTGCCAGCAGTGAGGGCATCGGTAGCGACGAGCAGTACTTC.

The chain carries TRBV28 and TRBJ1-2; perhaps TRBD1 as D (6 bases). The germline V and J ends were trimmed by 6 bases and 7 bases, with 15 bases remaining between them. This CDR3 contains 13 residues. The germline gives CDR1 MDHEN, CDR2 SYDVKM. The DNA of the CDR3 is TGTGCCAGCAGCCTTGTAGGGGGTAGTGGCTACACCTTC. The encoded protein is CASSLVGGSGYTF.

The chain joins TRBV19 to TRBJ2-5; 8 bases map to TRBD1. CDR1 is LNHDA, CDR2 SQIVND, per germline (reference sequence). CDR3 length: 15 residues. Trimming at V came to 5 bases and at J to 5 bases, leaving 10 bases not matched to a gene. CDR3 nucleotides: TGTGCCAGTAGTCTCGCCAGGGGGCGTAGGGAGACCCAGTACTTC. It is translated as CASSLARGRRETQYF.

The chain recombines TRBV28 with TRBJ1-1; 7 bases align to TRBD1. V was pared by 5 bases and J by 11 bases, with 11 bases of the junction left unmatched. Per germline, CDR1 MDHEN and CDR2 SYDVKM. The CDR3 loop spans 13 amino acids. The CDR3, as DNA: TGTGCCAGCAGTCTACCGACAGGGTGGCGGGCTTTCTTT. Encoded protein: CASSLPTGWRAFF.

The V and J genes are TRBV29-1 and TRBJ2-7; TRBD2 agrees at 7 bases. The CDR3 is 16 amino acids. Germline loops: CDR1 SQVTM, CDR2 ANQGSEA. The V and J ends lost 6 bases and 0 bases, in that order; junction bases with no gene match: 14. The CDR3 region is CSVHTSADSFSYEQYF. The CDR3 coding sequence is TGCAGCGTACATACTAGCGCCGACTCGTTCTCCTACGAGCAGTACTTC.

The chain combines TRBV7-3 with TRBJ2-1; TRBD1 matches 7 bases. Per the germline V gene, CDR1 is SGHTA and CDR2 is FQGTGA. The CDR3 is 14 amino acids. Trimming at V came to 6 bases and at J to 8 bases, leaving 10 bases not matched to a gene. CDR3 region: CASSRDSHGDEQFF. Here the CDR3 DNA reads TGTGCCAGCAGTCGGGACAGTCATGGGGATGAGCAGTTCTTC.

This chain connects TRBV19 to TRBJ1-2, with D perhaps TRBD1 (6 bases). This CDR3 region has 15 residues. The V end lost 0 bases, the J end lost 8 bases, and 16 bases lay between the germline ends. CDR1 and CDR2 (germline): LNHDA, SQIVND (reference sequence). The CDR3 region has the DNA TGTGCCAGTAGTATAGATCTTGGCAGGGGAGGAGGCTACACCTTC. This encodes CASSIDLGRGGGYTF.

The V and J genes are TRBV6-2 or TRBV6-3 and TRBJ2-2; D not certain. V lost 2 bases, J lost 4 bases, and 11 bases lay in between. The CDR3 runs to 15 residues. Germline loops: CDR1 MNHEY, CDR2 SVGEGT. CDR3 region: CASSYRSPTTGELFF. The CDR3 nucleotides read TGTGCCAGCAGTTACCGGAGCCCGACCACCGGGGAGCTGTTTTTT.

This clone has a single count. V is TRBV5-1 and J is TRBJ1-1, with 8 nucleotides matching TRBD1. CDR1 is SGHRS, CDR2 YFSETQ, per germline. The CDR3 length is 15 residues. Trimming took 5 bases from V and 5 from J; bases not matched to a gene: 11. The CDR3 loop is CASSRSQGEGTEAFF. DNA of the CDR3: TGCGCCAGCAGTAGATCACAGGGGGAAGGTACTGAAGCTTTCTTT.

This clone was seen only once. V and J are TRBV2 and TRBJ2-7; D may be TRBD1 (6 bases). CDR3 length: 15 residues. V lost 4 bases and J lost 1, with 14 bases in between. Germline CDR1 is SNHLY and CDR2 is FYNNEI. CDR3 in DNA: TGTGCCAGCAGTGGGATCAGGACAGAGTCCTACGAGCAGTACTTC. It encodes CASSGIRTESYEQYF.

The table lists this clone with a count of one. V and J are TRBV19 and TRBJ1-2, with a possible D match to TRBD1 (6 bases). The germline V and J ends were trimmed by 3 bases and 4 bases, with 12 bases remaining between them. Germline CDR1 is LNHDA and CDR2 is SQIVND (reference sequence). The CDR3 consists of 14 residues. The CDR3, as DNA: TGTGCCAGTAGTATCACGACAGGATTCTATGGCTACACCTTC. This translates into CASSITTGFYGYTF.

The chain couples TRBV3-1 (or the pseudogene TRBV3-2) to TRBJ2-1; a weak D match, TRBD1 (7 bases). The CDR3 totals 15 residues. Trimming cost V 1 base and J 1 base, with 8 bases left between them. Looked up from germline, CDR1 is LGHDT and CDR2 is YNNKEL (reference sequence). The CDR3 DNA is TGTGCCAGCAGCCAAGCAGGGGGGTCCTACAATGAGCAGTTCTTC. This codes for CASSQAGGSYNEQFF.

The chain has TRBV5-1 and TRBJ2-7; D may be TRBD1 (7 bases). The germline gives CDR1 SGHRS, CDR2 YFSETQ. The CDR3 length is 16 residues. The V gene lost 2 bases and the J gene lost 3 bases, with 18 bases spanning the gap. CDR3 nucleotides: TGCGCCAGCAGCTTAGAGTCGGCAGGGGGGCTCTACGAGCAGTACTTC. It specifies CASSLESAGGLYEQYF.